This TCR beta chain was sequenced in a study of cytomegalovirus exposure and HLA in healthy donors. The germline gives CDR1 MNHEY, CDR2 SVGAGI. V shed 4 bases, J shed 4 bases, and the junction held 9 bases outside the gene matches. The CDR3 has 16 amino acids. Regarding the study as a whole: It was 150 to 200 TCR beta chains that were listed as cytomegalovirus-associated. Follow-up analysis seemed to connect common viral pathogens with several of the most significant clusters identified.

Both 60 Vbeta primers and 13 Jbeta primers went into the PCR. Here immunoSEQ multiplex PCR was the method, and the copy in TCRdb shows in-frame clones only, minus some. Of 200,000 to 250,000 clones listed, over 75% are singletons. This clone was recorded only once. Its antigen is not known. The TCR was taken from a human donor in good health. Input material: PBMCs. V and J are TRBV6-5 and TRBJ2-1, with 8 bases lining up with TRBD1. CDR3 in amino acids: CASSSPGTGIYNEQFF. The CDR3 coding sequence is TGTGCCAGCAGTTCCCCCGGGACAGGAATATACAATGAGCAGTTCTTC.